The 19 T cell receptor beta chains reported below all come from one sample, sequenced in a study of blood T cell repertoires in COVID-19. This table comes from immunoSEQ multiplex PCR, and its TCRdb copy is limited to in-frame clones, with some not included. The sample holds 300,000 to 450,000 clones, about 80% seen once. The sequenced sample consisted of peripheral blood. These receptors originate from a human donor with acute or convalescent COVID-19. The donor label of this sample is uncertain.

V usage is TRBV15 and J usage is TRBJ1-1; 9 positions match TRBD1. In germline, CDR1 is LNHNV, CDR2 YYDKDF (reference sequence). The length of the CDR3 is 14 residues. Trimming at V came to 0 bases and at J to 12 bases, leaving 8 bases not matched to a gene. The CDR3 DNA is TGTGCCACCAGCAGAGATCGGGAGGACAGGGGATCTTTCTTT. It codes for CATSRDREDRGSFF.

V and J are TRBV6-5 and TRBJ1-2, with D tentatively TRBD1 (5 bases). Germline-derived CDR1 and CDR2 are MNHEY and SVGAGI. V lost 6 bases and J lost 8, with 13 bases in between. The CDR3 has 12 residues. CDR3 loop: CASRPPQGGYTF. The CDR3 region has the DNA TGTGCCAGCAGACCACCCCAGGGCGGCTACACCTTC.

This chain joins TRBV5-1 and TRBJ2-1; 9 nucleotides line up with TRBD1. This CDR3 spans 14 amino acids. Losses at the gene ends were 2 bases for V and 7 bases for J; bases not matched to a gene: 4. Looked up from germline, CDR1 is SGHRS and CDR2 is YFSETQ. The CDR3 here is CASSFPGQGNEQFF. CDR3 nucleotides: TGCGCCAGCAGCTTCCCGGGACAGGGTAATGAGCAGTTCTTC.

This clone was recorded a few times. The chain joins TRBV27 to TRBJ1-1; D gene uncertain. Germline V gene lookup returns CDR1 MNHEY and CDR2 SMNVEV (reference sequence). This CDR3 contains 13 residues. Trimming pared 8 bases from V and 1 base from J, leaving 11 bases between. CDR3 in amino acids: CASYMRPNTEAFF. The DNA of the CDR3 is TGTGCCAGCTATATGAGGCCGAACACTGAAGCTTTCTTT.

V usage is TRBV7-7 and J usage is TRBJ2-1; TRBD2 aligns across 7 bases. Germline values: CDR1 SSHAT, CDR2 FNYEAQ (reference sequence). CDR3 length equals 15 residues. Losses at the gene ends were 4 bases for V and 0 bases for J; bases not matched to a gene: 3. The DNA of the CDR3 is TGTGCCAGCAGCTCGGGGGGTTCCTCCTACAATGAGCAGTTCTTC. This gives the protein CASSSGGSSYNEQFF.

The chain uses TRBV7-2 and TRBJ2-3; no definite D call. Trimming removed 1 base at V and 2 bases at J, with 13 bases between. Germline CDR1 reads SGHTA; CDR2 reads FQGNSA. The CDR3 length is 16 residues. The CDR3 nucleotides read TGTGCCAGCAGCTTAGGATGGGCAGGCTACACAGATACGCAGTATTTT. Translation: CASSLGWAGYTDTQYF.

The chain is built from TRBV4-1 and TRBJ2-7; 7 bases are shared with TRBD2. The trim removed 1 base at V and 3 bases at J, leaving 6 bases unmatched. Germline CDR1 reads MGHRA; CDR2 reads YSYEKL. The CDR3 loop spans 15 amino acids. CDR3 sequence: CASSQGSVAGYEQYF. CDR3 DNA: TGCGCCAGCAGCCAAGGATCCGTAGCGGGCTACGAGCAGTACTTC.

This clone has just a few counts. This chain connects TRBV11-3 to TRBJ2-3; a possible D gene is TRBD1 (6 bases). Germline V gene sequence: CDR1 SGHNT, CDR2 YENEEA. CDR3 length: 15 residues. Trimming removed 3 bases at V and 2 bases at J, with 12 bases between. The CDR3 bases are TGTGCCAGCAGCTTCGGGACAAATCCCACAGATACGCAGTATTTT. This codes for CASSFGTNPTDTQYF.

V is TRBV6-4 and J is TRBJ1-2; weak D call: TRBD1 (5 bases). This CDR3 has 13 amino acids. V lost 6 bases, J lost 8 bases, and 16 bases lay in between. The germline V gene encodes CDR1 MRHNA and CDR2 SNTAGT. In DNA form, the CDR3 reads TGTGCCAGCAGCCCGGCGGGGGGTGAGGGCTACACCTTC. This encodes CASSPAGGEGYTF.

The chain has TRBV18 and TRBJ2-7, with D unclear. V lost 3 bases to trimming and J lost 2 bases, with 2 bases between them. This CDR3 spans 11 amino acids. The V gene's germline CDR1 is KGHSH and CDR2 LQKENI. The CDR3 here is CASSPTYEQYF. The CDR3 DNA follows: TGTGCCAGCTCACCTACCTACGAGCAGTACTTC.

The chain carries TRBV29-1 and TRBJ2-1, with TRBD2 matching over 12 bases. Trimming took 5 bases from V and 6 from J; bases not matched to a gene: 5. Germline V gene lookup returns CDR1 SQVTM and CDR2 ANQGSEA. The CDR3 runs 14 residues. For the CDR3, the DNA is TGCAGCGTTAGGACTAGCGGGGCTTCCAATGAGCAGTTCTTC. This encodes CSVRTSGASNEQFF.

This chain joins TRBV19 and TRBJ2-2; 8 bases fit TRBD1. The CDR3 has 14 amino acids. With V trimmed by 6 bases and J by 3 bases, 3 bases remained unmatched. CDR1 and CDR2 from the germline V gene are LNHDA and SQIVND (reference sequence). Here the CDR3 DNA reads TGTGCCAGTAGGAACAGGGGGTACACCGGGGAGCTGTTTTTT. This sequence encodes CASRNRGYTGELFF.

V and J are TRBV18 and TRBJ1-2; the match to TRBD1 covers 7 bases. Germline-derived CDR1 and CDR2 are KGHSH and LQKENI. CDR3 size: 17 residues. After removal of 2 bases from V and 2 bases from J, the junction contained 11 bases not matched to a gene. Here the CDR3 reads CASSPVFGTDSNYGYTF. CDR3 in DNA: TGTGCCAGCTCACCAGTATTCGGGACAGATAGCAACTATGGCTACACCTTC.

DNA for the CDR3: TGTGCCTGGAGTGACTCCTATGGCTACACCTTC. Its translation: CAWSDSYGYTF. The rearrangement links TRBV30 to TRBJ1-2, with D unresolved. This CDR3 has 11 residues. V lost 1 base to trimming and J lost 4 bases, with 4 bases between them. Germline V gene data show CDR1 as GTSNPN and CDR2 as SVGIG (reference sequence).

CDR3 sequence (DNA): TGTGCCAGTAGTGAACAGTCCTTCTATGGCTACACCTTC. Its translation: CASSEQSFYGYTF. The rearrangement joins TRBV19 to TRBJ1-2; D is unresolved. Trimming removed 5 bases at V and 4 bases at J, with 11 bases between. CDR1 and CDR2 (germline): LNHDA, SQIVND (reference sequence). The CDR3 contains 13 residues.

The V gene is TRBV3-1 (or the pseudogene TRBV3-2), the J gene TRBJ2-1; 7 bases are a match to TRBD2. Germline V lookup: CDR1 LGHDT, CDR2 YNNKEL (reference sequence). V lost 3 bases, J lost 3 bases, and 8 bases stayed unmatched. The CDR3 has 16 amino acids. CDR3 region: CASSHGLGRDYNEQFF. CDR3 coding DNA: TGTGCCAGCAGCCACGGACTAGGCAGGGACTACAATGAGCAGTTCTTC.

The chain links TRBV5-1 to TRBJ1-2; D call uncertain. The CDR3 is 13 residues long. The V and J ends lost 0 bases and 8 bases respectively, with 11 bases between them. The germline gives CDR1 SGHRS, CDR2 YFSETQ. CDR3 sequence reads: CASSLARGRGYTF. The CDR3 DNA reads TGCGCCAGCAGCTTGGCCCGGGGTCGAGGCTACACCTTC.

CDR3 bases: TGTGCCAGCAGCCAAGTGGTCCGCGGGGGGGCCACAGATACGCAGTATTTT. This gives the protein CASSQVVRGGATDTQYF. This chain joins TRBV3-1 (or the pseudogene TRBV3-2) and TRBJ2-3, with 9 bases identical to TRBD2. Unmatched junction bases numbered 7, after V lost 1 base and J lost 2 bases. The CDR3 runs 17 residues. Per germline, CDR1 LGHDT and CDR2 YNNKEL (reference sequence).

The chain couples TRBV11-2 to TRBJ1-3; tentative D call: TRBD1 (6 bases). Germline loops: CDR1 SGHAT, CDR2 FQNNGV. The length of the CDR3 is 15 residues. The V gene lost 5 bases and the J gene lost 7 bases, with 18 bases spanning the gap. CDR3 protein: CASSALYRAGNTIYF. The CDR3 bases are TGTGCCAGCAGCGCCCTTTACAGGGCCGGCAACACCATATATTTT.